The 6 T cell receptor beta chains given below trace back to one sample, sequenced in a study of early T cells in non-severe SARS-CoV-2 infection. Each CDR3 protein is one row after TCRdb ran MiXCR on the 5' RACE reads. This repertoire shows roughly 70,000 distinct CDR3 sequences, around 20% found once; its top ten account for approximately 16%. Here the sequenced sample was whole blood, taken at baseline. The receptor source for this set is an adult who was a healthcare worker with PCR-confirmed SARS-CoV-2 infection or an uninfected control (not recorded which).

This clonotype was observed a handful of times. The chain recombines TRBV5-1 with TRBJ1-1; D might be TRBD1 (6 bases). CDR1 SGHRS and CDR2 YFSETQ come from the germline V gene. The CDR3 totals 16 residues. Deletions cut 4 bases from V and 4 bases from J, with 20 bases between. CDR3 region: CASSLRTDGRGTEAFF. For the CDR3, the DNA is TGCGCCAGCAGCCTACGGACAGACGGGCGGGGCACTGAAGCTTTCTTT.

This chain connects TRBV27 to TRBJ2-5, with D maybe TRBD2 (5 bases). The germline V gene has CDR1 MNHEY and CDR2 SMNVEV (reference sequence). This CDR3 is 15 amino acids long. V dropped 6 bases and J dropped 7 bases, with 21 bases sitting between them. The CDR3 nucleotides read TGTGCCAGCAGCCCGGACTCCTCCCCTGGGTGGACCCAGTACTTC. Residues: CASSPDSSPGWTQYF.

This clonotype was picked up a small number of times. This sequence joins TRBV19 and TRBJ2-7, with D perhaps matching TRBD1 (5 bases). CDR3 length: 12 amino acids. Trimming took 5 bases from V and 3 from J, leaving 8 bases between them. Germline loops: CDR1 LNHDA, CDR2 SQIVND (reference sequence). CDR3: CASSGADYEQYF. CDR3 nucleotides: TGTGCCAGTAGTGGGGCAGACTACGAGCAGTACTTC.

The chain carries TRBV18 and TRBJ2-1, with TRBD2 as a possible D gene (6 bases). The CDR3 sequence is 13 residues long. Trimming shortened V by 6 bases and J by 10 bases, and 16 bases separated the two germline ends. CDR1 KGHSH and CDR2 LQKENI come from the germline V gene. DNA of the CDR3: TGTGCCAGCTCGAAAAGCGAGGAGGGGGAGCAGTTCTTC. Protein: CASSKSEEGEQFF.

This clonotype was seen at least ten times. The chain is built from TRBV30 and TRBJ1-5; 8 nucleotides align to TRBD1. The germline CDR1 and CDR2 sequences are GTSNPN and SVGIG (reference sequence). The CDR3 runs to 12 residues. V lost 8 bases and J lost 9; bases outside the gene matches: 9. Here the CDR3 reads CAEGTGTGPQHF. The DNA for the CDR3 is TGTGCCGAAGGGACAGGCACTGGGCCCCAGCATTTT.

In its sample, this clonotype was seen many times. The chain employs TRBV5-4 and TRBJ2-3, with D hard to call. The CDR3 is 13 residues long. The germline gives CDR1 SGHNT, CDR2 YYREEE (reference sequence). With 0 bases removed from V and 5 bases from J, the gap between germline ends came to 7 bases. The CDR3 bases are TGTGCCAGCAGCTTGGAACCGGGAGATACGCAGTATTTT. Encoded protein: CASSLEPGDTQYF.